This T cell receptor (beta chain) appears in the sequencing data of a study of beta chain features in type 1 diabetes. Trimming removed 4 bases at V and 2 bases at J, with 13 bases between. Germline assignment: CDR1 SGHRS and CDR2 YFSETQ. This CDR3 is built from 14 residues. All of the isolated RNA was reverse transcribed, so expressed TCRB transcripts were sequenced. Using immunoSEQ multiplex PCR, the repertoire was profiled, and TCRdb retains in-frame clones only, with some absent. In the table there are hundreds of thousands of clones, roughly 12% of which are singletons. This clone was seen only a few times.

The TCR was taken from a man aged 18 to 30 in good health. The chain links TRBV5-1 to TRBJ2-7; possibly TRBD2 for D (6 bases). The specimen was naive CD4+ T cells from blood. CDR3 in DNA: TGCGCCAGCAGCCCAATGGGACTGACCTACGAGCAGTACTTC. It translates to CASSPMGLTYEQYF. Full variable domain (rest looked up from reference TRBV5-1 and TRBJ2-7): KAGVTQTPRYLIKTRGQQVTLSCSPISGHRSVSWYQQTPGQGLQFLFEYFSETQRNKGNFPGRFSGRQFSNSRSEMNVSTLELGDSALYLCASSPMGLTYEQYFGPGTRLTVT.